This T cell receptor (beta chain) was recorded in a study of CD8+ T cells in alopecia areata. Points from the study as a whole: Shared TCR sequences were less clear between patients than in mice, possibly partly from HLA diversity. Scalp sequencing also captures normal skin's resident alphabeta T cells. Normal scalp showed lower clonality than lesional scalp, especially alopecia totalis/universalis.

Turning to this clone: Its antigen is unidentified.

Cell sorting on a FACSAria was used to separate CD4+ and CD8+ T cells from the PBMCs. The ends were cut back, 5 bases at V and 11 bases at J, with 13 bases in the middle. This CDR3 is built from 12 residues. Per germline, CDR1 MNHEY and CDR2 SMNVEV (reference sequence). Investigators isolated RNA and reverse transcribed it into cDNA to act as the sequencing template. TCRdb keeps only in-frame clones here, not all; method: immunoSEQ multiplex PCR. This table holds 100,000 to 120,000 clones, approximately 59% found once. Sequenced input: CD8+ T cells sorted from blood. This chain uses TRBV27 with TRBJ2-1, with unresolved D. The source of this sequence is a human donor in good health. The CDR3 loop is CASSLSAGKQFF. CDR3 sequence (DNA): TGTGCCAGCAGTCTGAGCGCTGGCAAGCAGTTCTTC.